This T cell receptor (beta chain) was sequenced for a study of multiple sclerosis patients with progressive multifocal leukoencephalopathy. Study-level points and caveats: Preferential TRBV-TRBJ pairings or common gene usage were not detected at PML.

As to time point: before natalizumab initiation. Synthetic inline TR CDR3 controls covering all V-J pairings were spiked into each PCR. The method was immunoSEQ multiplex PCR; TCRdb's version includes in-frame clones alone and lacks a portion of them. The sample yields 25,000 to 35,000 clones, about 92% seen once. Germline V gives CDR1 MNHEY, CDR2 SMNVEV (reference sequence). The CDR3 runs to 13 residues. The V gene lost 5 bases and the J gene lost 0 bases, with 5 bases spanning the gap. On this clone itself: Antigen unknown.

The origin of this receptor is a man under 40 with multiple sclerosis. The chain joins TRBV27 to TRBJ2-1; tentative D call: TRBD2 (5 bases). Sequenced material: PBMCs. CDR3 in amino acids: CASSRDSYNEQFF. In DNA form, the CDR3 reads TGTGCCAGCAGTCGGGACTCCTACAATGAGCAGTTCTTC.